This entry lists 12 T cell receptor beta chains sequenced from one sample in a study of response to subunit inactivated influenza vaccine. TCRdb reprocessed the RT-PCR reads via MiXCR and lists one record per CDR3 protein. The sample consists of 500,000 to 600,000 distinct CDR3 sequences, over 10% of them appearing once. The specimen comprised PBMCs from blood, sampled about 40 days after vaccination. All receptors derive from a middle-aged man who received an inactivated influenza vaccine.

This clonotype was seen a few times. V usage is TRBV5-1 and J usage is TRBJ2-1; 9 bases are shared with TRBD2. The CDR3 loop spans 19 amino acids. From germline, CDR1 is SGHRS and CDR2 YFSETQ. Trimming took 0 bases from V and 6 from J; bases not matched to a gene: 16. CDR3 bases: TGCGCCAGCAGCTTGGCCTGGTCTAGCGGGGAAGTGAAGGGCAATGAGCAGTTCTTC. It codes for CASSLAWSSGEVKGNEQFF.

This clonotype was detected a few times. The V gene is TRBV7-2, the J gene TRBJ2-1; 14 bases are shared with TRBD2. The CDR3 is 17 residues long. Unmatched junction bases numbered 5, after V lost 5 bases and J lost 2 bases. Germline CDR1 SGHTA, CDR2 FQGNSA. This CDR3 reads CASSLPGLAGAYNEQFF. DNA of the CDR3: TGTGCCAGCAGCCTACCGGGACTAGCGGGAGCCTACAATGAGCAGTTCTTC.

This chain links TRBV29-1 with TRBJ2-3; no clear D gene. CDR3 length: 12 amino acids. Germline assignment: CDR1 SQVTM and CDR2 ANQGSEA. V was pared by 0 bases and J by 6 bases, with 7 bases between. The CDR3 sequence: CSVEDSPDTQYF. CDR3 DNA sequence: TGCAGCGTTGAAGACAGTCCCGATACGCAGTATTTT.

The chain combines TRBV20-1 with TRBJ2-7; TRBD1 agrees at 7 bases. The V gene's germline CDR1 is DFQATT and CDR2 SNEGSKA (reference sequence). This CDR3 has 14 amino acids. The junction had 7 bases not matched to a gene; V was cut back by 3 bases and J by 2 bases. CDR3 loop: CSASSTGRTYEQYF. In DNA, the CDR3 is TGCAGTGCTAGTTCGACAGGGAGAACCTACGAGCAGTACTTC.

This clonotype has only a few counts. The CDR3 sequence: CASSPTGTARYNEQFF. CDR3 DNA: TGTGCCAGCAGCCCCACCGGGACCGCACGTTACAATGAGCAGTTCTTC. The chain employs TRBV6-1 and TRBJ2-1; tentatively, D is TRBD1 or TRBD2 (5 bases each). Trimming cost V 6 bases and J 4 bases, with 19 bases left between them. Germline V CDR1 and CDR2: MNHNS, SASEGT. The CDR3 length is 16 residues.

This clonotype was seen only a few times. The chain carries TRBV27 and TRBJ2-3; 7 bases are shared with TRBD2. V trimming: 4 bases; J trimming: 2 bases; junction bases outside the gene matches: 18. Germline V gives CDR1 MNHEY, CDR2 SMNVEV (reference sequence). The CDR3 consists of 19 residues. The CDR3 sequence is CASSSNPMKLAVDTDTQYF. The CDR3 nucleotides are TGTGCCAGCAGTTCCAACCCAATGAAGCTAGCGGTAGACACAGATACGCAGTATTTT.

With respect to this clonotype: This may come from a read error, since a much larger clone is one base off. The CDR3 DNA sequence: TGTGCCAGCCGTTATAGCAATCAGCCCCAGCATTTT. Its protein product is CASRYSNQPQHF. The chain recombines TRBV6-6 with TRBJ1-5; no definite D call. Germline CDR1 and CDR2: MNHNY and SVGAGI (reference sequence). This CDR3 contains 12 residues.

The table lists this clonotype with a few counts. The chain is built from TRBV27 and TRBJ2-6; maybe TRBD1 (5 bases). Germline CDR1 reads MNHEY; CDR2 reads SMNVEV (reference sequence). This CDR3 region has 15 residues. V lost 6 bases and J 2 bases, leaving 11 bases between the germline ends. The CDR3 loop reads CASRLRVAGANVLTF. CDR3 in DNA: TGTGCCAGCAGGCTCAGGGTGGCTGGGGCCAACGTCCTGACTTTC.

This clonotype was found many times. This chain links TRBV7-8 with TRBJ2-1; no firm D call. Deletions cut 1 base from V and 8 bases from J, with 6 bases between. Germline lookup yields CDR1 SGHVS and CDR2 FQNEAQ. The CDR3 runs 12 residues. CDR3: CASSLVGHEQFF. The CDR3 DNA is TGTGCCAGCAGCTTAGTCGGCCATGAGCAGTTCTTC.

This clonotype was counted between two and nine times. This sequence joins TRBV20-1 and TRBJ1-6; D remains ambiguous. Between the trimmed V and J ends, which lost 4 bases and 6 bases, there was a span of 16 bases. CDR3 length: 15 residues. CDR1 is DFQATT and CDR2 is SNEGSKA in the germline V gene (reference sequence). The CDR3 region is CSATRHLSANSPLHF. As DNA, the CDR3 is TGCAGTGCTACGCGACACCTCTCAGCTAATTCACCCCTCCACTTT.

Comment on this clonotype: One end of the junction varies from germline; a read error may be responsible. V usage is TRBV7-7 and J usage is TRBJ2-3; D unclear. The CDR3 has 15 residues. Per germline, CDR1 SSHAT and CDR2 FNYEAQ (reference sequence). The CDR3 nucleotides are TGTGCTAGCAGCTTTTCGCGCACGAGCACAGATACGCAGTATTTT. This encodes CASSFSRTSTDTQYF.

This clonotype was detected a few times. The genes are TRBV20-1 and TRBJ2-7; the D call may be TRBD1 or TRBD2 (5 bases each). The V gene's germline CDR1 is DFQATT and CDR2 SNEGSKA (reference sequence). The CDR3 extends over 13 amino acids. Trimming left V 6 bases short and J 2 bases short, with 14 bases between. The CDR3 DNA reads TGCAGTGCGACCGGGACCGCCCCCTACGAGCAGTACTTC. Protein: CSATGTAPYEQYF.